These 21 T cell receptor beta chains originate from one sample sequenced in a study of CD8+ T cells in alopecia areata. Noted treatment: oral pan-JAK inhibitor, 5-10 mg twice daily. Sequencing used cDNA as its template, made by extracting RNA and reverse transcribing it. Using immunoSEQ multiplex PCR, the repertoire was profiled, and TCRdb retains in-frame clones only, with some absent. This table holds more than 90,000 clones, about 59% found once. Here the sequenced sample was CD8+ T cells sorted from blood, taken at week 24, from a patient treated with tofacitinib. These receptors were taken from a human donor with alopecia areata.

The sample holds a few counts of this clone. The rearrangement joins TRBV29-1 to TRBJ1-1; D is perhaps TRBD1 (6 bases). The CDR3 is 14 amino acids. CDR1 and CDR2 from the germline V gene are SQVTM and ANQGSEA. V dropped 7 bases and J dropped 4 bases, with 19 bases sitting between them. CDR3 sequence reads: CSADSGQGPTEAFF. The CDR3 coding sequence is TGCAGCGCCGACTCTGGTCAGGGGCCCACTGAAGCTTTCTTT.

The rearrangement links TRBV28 to TRBJ2-3; TRBD2 agrees at 8 bases. Germline V gene data show CDR1 as MDHEN and CDR2 as SYDVKM. The CDR3 has 16 residues. V was clipped by 3 bases and J by 3 bases; unmatched bases: 8. This CDR3 reads CASSFGREDGTDTQYF. The CDR3 DNA sequence: TGTGCCAGCAGTTTCGGGAGGGAGGATGGGACAGATACGCAGTATTTT.

This chain links TRBV10-3 with TRBJ2-2; 7 positions agree with TRBD1. Losses at the gene ends were 2 bases for V and 4 bases for J; bases not matched to a gene: 7. Germline V CDR1 and CDR2: ENHRY, SYGVKD. The CDR3 contains 16 residues. The CDR3 DNA reads TGTGCCATCAGTGAGATAGGGGGCTCGGTCACCGGGGAGCTGTTTTTT. As protein: CAISEIGGSVTGELFF.

The chain carries TRBV11-2 and TRBJ2-3; unclear D gene. With 2 bases removed from V and 4 bases from J, the gap between germline ends came to 7 bases. The CDR3 extends over 13 amino acids. The germline V gene has CDR1 SGHAT and CDR2 FQNNGV. The CDR3 DNA reads as TGTGCCAGCAGCTTAAATCCCGCAGATACGCAGTATTTT. This encodes CASSLNPADTQYF.

The V gene is TRBV25-1, the J gene TRBJ2-7; TRBD1 or TRBD2 may be the D gene (6 bases each). Germline CDR1 is MGHDK and CDR2 is SYGVNS. Trimming stripped 8 bases from V and 2 bases from J, with 19 bases between. CDR3 size: 15 residues. CDR3 bases: TGTGCCAGCCAAGACGGGGGTAGGACAGCCTACGAGCAGTACTTC. Translated: CASQDGGRTAYEQYF.

V and J are TRBV27 and TRBJ1-5, with D possibly TRBD1 on 6 matching bases. The germline V gene encodes CDR1 MNHEY and CDR2 SMNVEV (reference sequence). Trimming shortened V by 3 bases and J by 7 bases, and 13 bases separated the two germline ends. The CDR3 length is 14 residues. The CDR3: CASSLRGHHQPQHF. The CDR3 nucleotides read TGTGCCAGCAGTTTGAGGGGACATCACCAGCCCCAGCATTTT.

This clone has a handful of counts. The chain recombines TRBV27 with TRBJ1-1; D call uncertain. The germline V gene has CDR1 MNHEY and CDR2 SMNVEV (reference sequence). V was clipped by 3 bases and J by 1 base, with 9 bases between them. CDR3 length equals 14 residues. The CDR3 sequence is CASSFTGWNTEAFF. The CDR3 DNA reads as TGTGCCAGCAGTTTTACCGGTTGGAACACTGAAGCTTTCTTT.

The V gene is TRBV7-8, the J gene TRBJ2-7; perhaps TRBD2 as D (6 bases). Deletions cut 5 bases from V and 4 bases from J, with 15 bases between. The length of the CDR3 is 14 residues. Germline V gene sequence: CDR1 SGHVS, CDR2 FQNEAQ. This CDR3 is CASSVRGSQYEQYF. For the CDR3, the DNA is TGTGCCAGCAGCGTCCGGGGGAGCCAGTACGAGCAGTACTTC.

There are a few counts of this clone. The V call is TRBV29-1, the J call TRBJ1-2; D ambiguous. CDR3 length: 11 residues. In germline, CDR1 is SQVTM, CDR2 ANQGSEA. The V end was cut by 3 bases, the J end by 8 bases, with 10 bases between. This CDR3 is CSVDEGMGYTF. For the CDR3, the DNA is TGCAGCGTTGACGAGGGTATGGGCTACACCTTC.

The CDR3 region is CASSLLGGAGYGYTF. CDR3 nucleotide sequence: TGTGCCAGCAGCTTATTGGGGGGAGCGGGATATGGCTACACCTTC. The rearrangement joins TRBV7-2 to TRBJ1-2, with D possibly being TRBD1 (5 bases). The CDR3 length is 15 residues. In germline, CDR1 is SGHTA, CDR2 FQGNSA. V lost 2 bases and J 5 bases, leaving 15 bases between the germline ends.

About this clone: Other DNA sequences from this sample encode an identical CDR3 as well. The chain joins TRBV27 to TRBJ2-7; D is unresolved. V lost 4 bases and J lost 2, with 3 bases in between. Germline loops: CDR1 MNHEY, CDR2 SMNVEV (reference sequence). The CDR3 is 11 amino acids. The CDR3 DNA is TGTGCCAGCAGTTCCCCCTACGAGCAGTACTTC. This codes for CASSSPYEQYF.

This clone was observed a few times. The V and J genes are TRBV7-9 and TRBJ2-1; unclear D gene. CDR3 length: 12 residues. Germline V CDR1 and CDR2: SEHNR, FQNEAQ (reference sequence). V was cut by 4 bases and J by 9 bases, with 10 bases left in between. The CDR3 spells CASSWVEPEQFF. Written as DNA, the CDR3 is TGTGCCAGCAGCTGGGTCGAACCTGAGCAGTTCTTC.

The chain is built from TRBV6-5 and TRBJ1-5, with D perhaps TRBD1 (6 bases). There are 13 residues in the CDR3. Trimming removed 10 bases at V and 4 bases at J, with 14 bases between. CDR1 MNHEY and CDR2 SVGAGI come from the germline V gene. This CDR3 is CATRQESNQPQHF. CDR3 coding DNA: TGTGCCACCCGACAGGAATCTAATCAGCCCCAGCATTTT.

This clone was detected a few times. V and J are TRBV27 and TRBJ2-1, with 8 bases aligning to TRBD1. CDR1 is MNHEY, CDR2 SMNVEV, per germline (reference sequence). The CDR3 is made up of 16 amino acids. J gave up 8 bases and V 5 bases, and 14 bases lay outside the gene matches. The CDR3 spells CASSPTQGAAGDEQFF. CDR3 bases: TGTGCCAGCAGTCCTACCCAGGGGGCTGCCGGGGATGAGCAGTTCTTC.

The chain combines TRBV7-2 with TRBJ1-2; 9 positions agree with TRBD1. V gave up 6 bases and J gave up 7 bases; unmatched junction bases: 6. The CDR3 covers 13 residues. Per germline, CDR1 SGHTA and CDR2 FQGNSA. CDR3 DNA sequence: TGTGCCAGCAGGCGGACAGGGGACGGTGGCTACACCTTC. Translating it yields CASRRTGDGGYTF.

This chain uses TRBV7-9 with TRBJ1-1; D is unclear. The germline V and J ends were trimmed by 5 bases and 5 bases, with 12 bases remaining between them. The CDR3 spans 13 residues. CDR1 and CDR2 (germline): SEHNR, FQNEAQ (reference sequence). The CDR3 reads CASSPKLGTEAFF. The CDR3 nucleotides read TGTGCCAGCAGCCCCAAACTAGGGACTGAAGCTTTCTTT.

The CDR3 protein is CATPAPGDGYTF. CDR3 DNA: TGTGCCACCCCCGCCCCAGGGGATGGCTACACCTTC. The V and J genes are TRBV10-3 and TRBJ1-2; TRBD1 might be the D (6 bases). This CDR3 has 12 residues. The V and J ends lost 10 bases and 6 bases respectively, with 15 bases between them. Per the germline V gene, CDR1 is ENHRY and CDR2 is SYGVKD.

The chain recombines TRBV13 with TRBJ2-7, with D perhaps given as TRBD1 or TRBD2 (5 bases each). Trimming took off 5 bases at V and 3 bases at J, with 14 bases between the two ends. Germline V gene lookup returns CDR1 PRHDT and CDR2 FYEKMQ (reference sequence). The CDR3 runs 14 residues. CDR3 in amino acids: CASSIGTGNYEQYF. CDR3 nucleotides: TGTGCCAGCAGCATTGGGACGGGAAACTACGAGCAGTACTTC.

V and J are TRBV7-2 and TRBJ1-1; the D gene is possibly TRBD1 (5 bases). Trimming removed 11 bases at V and 3 bases at J, with 19 bases between. CDR1 is SGHTA and CDR2 is FQGNSA in the germline V gene. This CDR3 is 14 amino acids long. The CDR3 loop reads CAASPRQTYTEAFF. The CDR3 DNA reads TGTGCCGCCTCCCCCCGACAGACCTACACTGAAGCTTTCTTT.

The chain uses TRBV27 and TRBJ2-1; TRBD2 matches 9 bases. J gave up 1 base and V 5 bases, and 6 bases lay outside the gene matches. In germline, CDR1 is MNHEY, CDR2 SMNVEV (reference sequence). CDR3 length: 16 amino acids. CDR3 residues: CASSEQTSGSYNEQFF. As DNA, the CDR3 is TGTGCCAGCAGTGAACAAACTAGCGGGTCCTACAATGAGCAGTTCTTC.

This clone was counted a few times. The chain employs TRBV7-9 and TRBJ2-7; D is unclear. The CDR3 runs to 14 residues. V lost 1 base and J 4 bases, leaving 11 bases between the germline ends. Looked up from germline, CDR1 is SEHNR and CDR2 is FQNEAQ (reference sequence). CDR3 sequence reads: CASSLELSGYEQYF. For the CDR3, the DNA is TGTGCCAGCAGCTTAGAGCTTTCGGGTTACGAGCAGTACTTC.